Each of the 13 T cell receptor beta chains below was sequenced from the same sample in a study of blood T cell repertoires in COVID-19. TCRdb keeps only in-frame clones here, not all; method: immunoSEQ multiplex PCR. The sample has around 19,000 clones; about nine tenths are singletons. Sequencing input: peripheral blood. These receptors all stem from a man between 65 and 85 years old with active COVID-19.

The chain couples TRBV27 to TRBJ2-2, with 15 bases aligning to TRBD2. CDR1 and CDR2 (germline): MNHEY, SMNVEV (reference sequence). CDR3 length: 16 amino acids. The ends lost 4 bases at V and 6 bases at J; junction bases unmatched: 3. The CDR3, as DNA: TGTGCCAGCAGTTCCTGGACTAGCGGGAGGGCCGGGGAGCTGTTTTTT. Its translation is CASSSWTSGRAGELFF.

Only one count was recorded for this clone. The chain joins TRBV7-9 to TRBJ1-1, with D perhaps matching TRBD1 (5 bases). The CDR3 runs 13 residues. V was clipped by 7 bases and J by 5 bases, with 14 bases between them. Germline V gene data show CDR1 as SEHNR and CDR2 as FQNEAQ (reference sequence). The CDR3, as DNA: TGTGCCAGCAACCCCAGGGCAGAGACTGAAGCTTTCTTT. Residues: CASNPRAETEAFF.

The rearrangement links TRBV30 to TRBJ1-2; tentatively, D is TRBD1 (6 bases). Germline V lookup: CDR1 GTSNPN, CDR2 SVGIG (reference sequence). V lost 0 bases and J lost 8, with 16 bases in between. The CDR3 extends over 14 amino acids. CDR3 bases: TGTGCCTGGAGTGTACACGCAGGGGATGGCGGCTACACCTTC. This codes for CAWSVHAGDGGYTF.

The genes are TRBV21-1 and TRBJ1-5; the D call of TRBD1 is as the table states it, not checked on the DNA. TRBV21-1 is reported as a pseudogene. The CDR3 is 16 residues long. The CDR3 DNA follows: TGTGCCAGCAGCAGAGGGGGCCCTTATAGCAATCAGCCCCAGCATTTT. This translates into CASSRGGPYSNQPQHF.

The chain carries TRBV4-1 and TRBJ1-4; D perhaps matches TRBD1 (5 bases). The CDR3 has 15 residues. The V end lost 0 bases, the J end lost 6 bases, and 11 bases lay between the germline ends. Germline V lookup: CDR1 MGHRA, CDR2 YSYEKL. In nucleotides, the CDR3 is TGCGCCAGCAGCCAAGATAGGGGTTTCTATGAAAAACTGTTTTTT. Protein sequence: CASSQDRGFYEKLFF.

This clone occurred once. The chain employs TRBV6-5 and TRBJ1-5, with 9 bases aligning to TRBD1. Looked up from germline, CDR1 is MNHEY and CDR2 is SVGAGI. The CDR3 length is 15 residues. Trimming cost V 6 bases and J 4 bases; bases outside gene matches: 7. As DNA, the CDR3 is TGTGCCAGCAGCGGGACAGGGTTTTTTAATCAGCCCCAGCATTTT. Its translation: CASSGTGFFNQPQHF.

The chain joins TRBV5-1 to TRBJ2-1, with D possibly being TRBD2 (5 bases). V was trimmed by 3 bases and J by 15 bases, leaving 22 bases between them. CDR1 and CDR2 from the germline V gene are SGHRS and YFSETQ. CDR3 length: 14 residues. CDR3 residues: CASSSGNEVGIRFF. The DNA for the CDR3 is TGCGCCAGCAGCTCGGGGAATGAAGTTGGGATCCGGTTCTTC.

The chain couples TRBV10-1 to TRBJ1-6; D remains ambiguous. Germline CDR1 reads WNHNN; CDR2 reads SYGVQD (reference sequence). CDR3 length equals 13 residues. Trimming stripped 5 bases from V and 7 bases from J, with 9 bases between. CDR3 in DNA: TGCGCCAGCAGTACGGGCGGGAATTCACCCCTCCACTTT. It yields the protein CASSTGGNSPLHF.

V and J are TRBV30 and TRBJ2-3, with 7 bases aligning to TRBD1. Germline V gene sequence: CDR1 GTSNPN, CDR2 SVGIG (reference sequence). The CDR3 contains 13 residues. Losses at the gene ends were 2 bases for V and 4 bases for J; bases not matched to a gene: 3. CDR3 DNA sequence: TGTGCCTGGAGTCTTACAGGGGCAGATACGCAGTATTTT. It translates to CAWSLTGADTQYF.

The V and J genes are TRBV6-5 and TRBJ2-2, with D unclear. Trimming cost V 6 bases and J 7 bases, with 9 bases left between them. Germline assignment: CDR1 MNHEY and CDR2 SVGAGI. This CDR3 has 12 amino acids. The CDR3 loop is CASSNVGGELFF. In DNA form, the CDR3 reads TGTGCCAGCAGCAACGTCGGCGGGGAGCTGTTTTTT.

The CDR3: CASSAPEVNTEAFF. DNA for the CDR3: TGTGCCAGCAGCGCTCCAGAAGTGAACACTGAAGCTTTCTTT. V usage is TRBV5-4 and J usage is TRBJ1-1, with no clear D. The V end was cut by 4 bases, the J end by 0 bases, with 10 bases between. The germline V gene encodes CDR1 SGHNT and CDR2 YYREEE (reference sequence). This CDR3 has 14 residues. The variable domain in full, completed from reference TRBV5-4 and TRBJ1-1, reads ETGVTQSPTHLIKTRGQQVTLRCSSQSGHNTVSWYQQALGQGPQFIFQYYREEENGRGNFPPRFSGLQFPNYSSELNVNALELDDSALYLCASSAPEVNTEAFFGQGTRLTVV.

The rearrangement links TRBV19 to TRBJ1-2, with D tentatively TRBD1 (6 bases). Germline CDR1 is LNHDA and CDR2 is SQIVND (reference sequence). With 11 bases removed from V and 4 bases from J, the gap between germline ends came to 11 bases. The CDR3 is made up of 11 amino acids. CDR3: CASRGAYGYTF. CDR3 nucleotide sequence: TGTGCCTCACGGGGGGCCTATGGCTACACCTTC.

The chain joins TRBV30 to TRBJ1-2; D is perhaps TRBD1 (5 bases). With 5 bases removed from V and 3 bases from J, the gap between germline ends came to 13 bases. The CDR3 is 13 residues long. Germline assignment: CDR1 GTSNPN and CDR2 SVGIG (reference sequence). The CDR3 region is CAWGIDSYYGYTF. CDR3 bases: TGTGCCTGGGGGATCGACAGTTACTATGGCTACACCTTC.